This T cell receptor beta chain was sequenced during a study of T cell responses to AZD1222 COVID-19 vaccine. The repertoire was sequenced with immunoSEQ multiplex PCR; TCRdb's copy has only in-frame clones and lacks some. The repertoire includes roughly 120,000 clones, 70% to 90% of them detected once, and around 1.6% sits in the top ten. Trimming took 5 bases from V and 3 from J; bases not matched to a gene: 4. The CDR3 spans 14 residues. Germline lookup yields CDR1 MNHEY and CDR2 SVGAGI. Study-wide findings and caveats: Recipients of AZD1222 seropositive at baseline numbered only 6 or 7. Repertoires were obtained solely post-peak T cell response. Possibly, clonal diversity was underestimated; donors were largely white British and included more females.

A word on this clone: Its antigen is unidentified.

The chain has TRBV6-5 and TRBJ1-2, with 9 bases matching TRBD1. This specimen consisted of peripheral blood, obtained on day 0 of AZD1222 vaccination. This TCR derives from an adult in good health. The CDR3 DNA sequence: TGTGCCAGCAGTACCCGGACAGGGGACTATGGCTACACCTTC. Amino acids: CASSTRTGDYGYTF.